The T cell receptor (beta chain) described here comes from a study of identifying expanded T cells in peripheral blood. Findings and limits, study-wide: Over about two and four weeks, about 15 and 18 clones changed, versus around 1.2 between replicates.

No infections or other immune events were documented during collection. On this clone itself: Its antigen is unidentified.

V lost 1 base, J lost 5 bases, and 11 bases lay in between. Germline lookup yields CDR1 LNHNV and CDR2 YYDKDF (reference sequence). The CDR3 is made up of 14 amino acids. Generated by immunoSEQ multiplex PCR, the TCRdb table keeps only in-frame clones and is missing some. The sample shows about 78,000 clones, approximately 90% of them seen only once. The rearrangement joins TRBV15 to TRBJ1-2, with a possible D match to TRBD1 (5 bases). Sequenced sample: blood. The TCR sequence derives from a person aged 18-70 years in good health. The CDR3 DNA is TGTGCCACCAGCAGAGGGGACTTAACATATGGCTACACCTTC. Translation: CATSRGDLTYGYTF.